This entry lists 26 T cell receptor beta chains sequenced from one sample in a study of cytomegalovirus exposure and HLA in healthy donors. Primers: 60 Vbeta forward and 13 Jbeta reverse. The assay was immunoSEQ multiplex PCR, and TCRdb's table has in-frame clones only and misses some. The sample contains roughly 110,000 clones, about 70% of which appear only once. Sequencing input: PBMCs. Every receptor here comes from a female donor in good health and CMV-seronegative.

The rearrangement links TRBV28 to TRBJ2-7; D is ambiguous. Germline CDR1 reads MDHEN; CDR2 reads SYDVKM. The CDR3 is made up of 12 amino acids. Trimming stripped 3 bases from V and 3 bases from J, with 6 bases between. The CDR3 protein is CASSLRYYEQYF. CDR3 DNA: TGTGCCAGCAGTTTGAGATACTACGAGCAGTACTTC.

The J gene is TRBJ1-5, the V gene TRBV5-5, with TRBD1 as a possible D gene (6 bases). Germline CDR1 and CDR2: SGHKS and YYEKEE (reference sequence). This CDR3 spans 16 amino acids. Between the trimmed V and J ends, which lost 0 bases and 0 bases, there was a span of 10 bases. The CDR3 bases are TGTGCCAGCAGCTTGGCCGCGGGGGCTAGCAATCAGCCCCAGCATTTT. Amino acid sequence: CASSLAAGASNQPQHF.

With respect to this clone: A read error may produce the germline difference seen at one junction end. This rearrangement joins TRBV5-4 to TRBJ2-3; TRBD2 is a possible D gene (5 bases). Per the germline V gene, CDR1 is SGHNT and CDR2 is YYREEE (reference sequence). This CDR3 is built from 15 residues. CDR3: CASYLDPASTDAQYF. The CDR3 nucleotides are TGTGCCAGCTACCTAGATCCCGCTAGCACAGATGCGCAGTATTTT.

The J gene is TRBJ2-7, the V gene TRBV7-2; 13 nucleotides match TRBD2. Trimming took 8 bases from V and 1 from J; bases not matched to a gene: 2. Germline V gene data show CDR1 as SGHTA and CDR2 as FQGNSA. The CDR3 loop spans 14 amino acids. The CDR3 region is CASRTSGSSYEQYF. The CDR3 DNA reads as TGTGCCAGCCGGACTAGCGGGAGTTCCTACGAGCAGTACTTC.

The chain uses TRBV27 and TRBJ2-1; 10 positions agree with TRBD2. The CDR3 is made up of 12 amino acids. The V segment lost 4 bases and the J segment 15 bases; nucleotides outside the gene matches: 6. Germline V lookup: CDR1 MNHEY, CDR2 SMNVEV (reference sequence). This chain's CDR3 is CASSSTSGIPFF. In DNA form, the CDR3 reads TGTGCCAGCAGTTCAACTAGCGGGATCCCGTTCTTC.

V gene TRBV28 combines with J gene TRBJ1-1; D might be TRBD1 (6 bases). There are 16 residues in the CDR3. Germline V gene lookup returns CDR1 MDHEN and CDR2 SYDVKM. V lost 3 bases to trimming and J lost 1 base, with 15 bases between them. The CDR3: CASSFVGGLRNTEAFF. The CDR3 DNA follows: TGTGCCAGCAGTTTTGTCGGGGGGCTAAGGAACACTGAAGCTTTCTTT.

The chain is built from TRBV18 and TRBJ2-7; 9 bases agree with TRBD1. Germline V gene data show CDR1 as KGHSH and CDR2 as LQKENI. The length of the CDR3 is 19 residues. The V gene end was trimmed by 1 base and the J gene end by 0 bases; junction bases not matched to a gene: 13. The CDR3 DNA is TGTGCCAGCTCACCACTCGCACAGGGGGCATTATTTAGCTCCTACGAGCAGTACTTC. Residues: CASSPLAQGALFSSYEQYF.

Of note for this clone: The sample holds other DNA sequences that translate to the same CDR3. The chain links TRBV11-2 to TRBJ2-1; D is ambiguous. This CDR3 contains 11 residues. V was cut by 2 bases and J by 9 bases, with 5 bases left in between. In germline, CDR1 is SGHAT, CDR2 FQNNGV. The CDR3 DNA sequence: TGTGCCAGCAGCTTATTACTTGAGCAGTTCTTC. This sequence encodes CASSLLLEQFF. Combining the CDR3 with reference TRBV11-2 and TRBJ2-1 gives the whole variable domain EAGVAQSPRYKIIEKRQSVAFWCNPISGHATLYWYQQILGQGPKLLIQFQNNGVVDDSQLPKDRFSAERLKGVDSTLKIQPAKLEDSAVYLCASSLLLEQFFGPGTRLTVL.

This clone was detected only a few times. The CDR3 coding sequence is TGTGCCAGTAGAGTCCGACTTAGGGGGGGCAATGAGCAGTTCTTC. Its translation is CASRVRLRGGNEQFF. This chain joins TRBV19 and TRBJ2-1, with D possibly TRBD2 on 7 matching bases. V dropped 6 bases and J dropped 6 bases, with 18 bases sitting between them. From germline, CDR1 is LNHDA and CDR2 SQIVND (reference sequence). This CDR3 has 15 residues.

This chain joins TRBV7-8 and TRBJ2-7, with TRBD2 as a possible D gene (6 bases). The CDR3 is 14 residues long. Trimming took 7 bases from V and 4 from J, leaving 17 bases between them. Germline values: CDR1 SGHVS, CDR2 FQNEAQ. The CDR3 here is CASTQLTGGYEQYF. CDR3 nucleotide sequence: TGTGCCAGCACCCAATTGACCGGGGGTTACGAGCAGTACTTC.

There are a few counts of this clone. The V call is TRBV19, the J call TRBJ2-3; 8 bases map to TRBD2. V lost 5 bases to trimming and J lost 3 bases; unmatched junction nucleotides: 10. The CDR3 runs 16 residues. The germline V gene encodes CDR1 LNHDA and CDR2 SQIVND (reference sequence). For the CDR3, the DNA is TGTGCCAGTAGTCCTTCTCCGGGAGGGACGACAGATACGCAGTATTTT. Translating gives CASSPSPGGTTDTQYF.

The chain employs TRBV27 and TRBJ2-7; TRBD2 matches 14 bases. The ends lost 6 bases at V and 2 bases at J; junction bases unmatched: 12. CDR1 is MNHEY, CDR2 SMNVEV, per germline (reference sequence). This CDR3 is 18 amino acids long. This CDR3 reads CASSPRGLAGGNPYEQYF. Written as DNA, the CDR3 is TGTGCCAGCAGCCCCAGAGGACTAGCGGGAGGAAACCCCTACGAGCAGTACTTC.

This chain links TRBV23-1 with TRBJ2-7; 9 positions agree with TRBD1. TRBV23-1 is labeled an ORF, and its function is uncertain. The CDR3 extends over 15 amino acids. Trimming at V came to 6 bases and at J to 3 bases, leaving 9 bases not matched to a gene. The CDR3 DNA follows: TGCGCCAGCAGGGGCGAACAGGGGGCAAACTACGAGCAGTACTTC. It yields the protein CASRGEQGANYEQYF.

The chain has TRBV6-1 and TRBJ2-5, with 7 nucleotides matching TRBD1. This CDR3 is built from 15 residues. The V gene end was trimmed by 7 bases and the J gene end by 1 base; junction bases not matched to a gene: 9. CDR1 is MNHNS and CDR2 is SASEGT in the germline V gene. The CDR3 loop is CASTSTGVLQETQYF. Written as DNA, the CDR3 is TGTGCCAGCACCTCTACAGGGGTACTCCAAGAGACCCAGTACTTC.

The sample holds a few counts of this clone. The J gene is TRBJ1-3, the V gene TRBV4-3; TRBD1 might be the D (6 bases). The CDR3 is 16 residues long. The germline V gene encodes CDR1 LGHNA and CDR2 YSLEER. The V and J ends lost 1 base and 4 bases respectively, with 14 bases between them. The CDR3 spells CASSQARTGYGNTIYF. CDR3 DNA sequence: TGCGCCAGCAGCCAAGCCCGCACAGGGTACGGAAACACCATATATTTT.

The chain couples TRBV29-1 to TRBJ2-2; tentatively, D is TRBD2 (6 bases). CDR1 and CDR2 (germline): SQVTM, ANQGSEA. CDR3 length: 12 amino acids. The V end was cut by 7 bases, the J end by 4 bases, with 10 bases between. CDR3 sequence reads: CSAGGGTGELFF. The CDR3 DNA is TGCAGCGCCGGGGGTGGCACCGGGGAGCTGTTTTTT.

There are a few counts of this clone. The chain is built from TRBV5-1 and TRBJ2-5; D unclear. This CDR3 has 12 amino acids. From germline, CDR1 is SGHRS and CDR2 YFSETQ. V lost 4 bases and J lost 2, with 6 bases in between. In nucleotides, the CDR3 is TGCGCCAGCAGCCCACAACAAGAGACCCAGTACTTC. Translation: CASSPQQETQYF.

The chain has TRBV29-1 and TRBJ2-3, with D maybe TRBD2 (6 bases). Looked up from germline, CDR1 is SQVTM and CDR2 is ANQGSEA. The length of the CDR3 is 15 residues. Trimming shortened V by 5 bases and J by 0 bases, and 15 bases separated the two germline ends. CDR3: CSVFSQRVSTDTQYF. The CDR3 region has the DNA TGCAGCGTTTTTTCGCAGCGGGTGAGCACAGATACGCAGTATTTT.

The chain recombines TRBV5-1 with TRBJ1-2; D is unresolved. CDR1 is SGHRS, CDR2 YFSETQ, per germline. The CDR3 contains 14 residues. V was shortened by 8 bases and J by 4 bases, with 18 bases between the two germline ends. CDR3 bases: TGCGCCAGGATCTCAAGAAACAGTCCCTATGGCTACACCTTC. Its protein product is CARISRNSPYGYTF.

The chain links TRBV5-6 to TRBJ2-1; 11 bases line up with TRBD2. Looked up from germline, CDR1 is SGHDT and CDR2 is YYEEEE. This CDR3 is 16 amino acids long. Trimming cost V 3 bases and J 9 bases; bases outside gene matches: 11. CDR3 protein: CASSWHSGRADTEQFF. In nucleotides, the CDR3 is TGTGCCAGCAGCTGGCATAGCGGGAGGGCCGACACTGAGCAGTTCTTC.

This chain's CDR3 is CAARDRGDEQYF. CDR3 in DNA: TGTGCGGCTAGGGACAGGGGAGACGAGCAGTACTTC. The chain is built from TRBV7-8 and TRBJ2-7, with 10 bases matching TRBD1. The CDR3 loop spans 12 amino acids. Per germline, CDR1 SGHVS and CDR2 FQNEAQ.

The chain is built from TRBV5-1 and TRBJ2-7, with 11 bases fitting TRBD2. Germline V gene sequence: CDR1 SGHRS, CDR2 YFSETQ. Losses at the gene ends were 4 bases for V and 5 bases for J; bases not matched to a gene: 8. The CDR3 has 15 residues. In DNA, the CDR3 is TGCGCCAGCAGCCCCCGGGTTAGCGGGGGGGACGAGCAGTACTTC. It encodes CASSPRVSGGDEQYF.

The V gene is TRBV6-5, the J gene TRBJ1-1; tentatively, D is TRBD1 (5 bases). Deletions cut 6 bases from V and 1 base from J, with 9 bases between. This CDR3 comprises 13 residues. Germline V gene data show CDR1 as MNHEY and CDR2 as SVGAGI. CDR3 sequence (DNA): TGTGCCAGCAGGCGACAGCAGAACACTGAAGCTTTCTTT. Translation gives CASRRQQNTEAFF.

The chain is built from TRBV7-3 and TRBJ2-7; 8 bases map to TRBD1. This CDR3 has 15 amino acids. V gave up 1 base and J gave up 4 bases; unmatched junction bases: 6. Per germline, CDR1 SGHTA and CDR2 FQGTGA. The CDR3 reads CASSLIAGGKYEQYF. The CDR3 region has the DNA TGTGCCAGCAGCTTAATCGCAGGGGGCAAGTACGAGCAGTACTTC.

This clone appeared a few times. The CDR3 DNA reads as TGTGCCAGCAGCGTAGATCTAGGCCCCAGCTCTGGAAACACCATATATTTT. Its protein is CASSVDLGPSSGNTIYF. The chain employs TRBV9 and TRBJ1-3; unclear D gene. Looked up from germline, CDR1 is SGDLS and CDR2 is YYNGEE. The V and J ends lost 0 bases and 0 bases respectively, with 13 bases between them. The CDR3 loop spans 17 amino acids.

The V and J genes are TRBV15 and TRBJ2-1; D unresolved. CDR3 length: 16 amino acids. V lost 7 bases and J lost 2, with 18 bases in between. Germline CDR1 LNHNV, CDR2 YYDKDF (reference sequence). The CDR3, as DNA: TGTGCCACCATGATGGTGGGCCAGAAAGCCTACAATGAGCAGTTCTTC. The encoded protein is CATMMVGQKAYNEQFF.